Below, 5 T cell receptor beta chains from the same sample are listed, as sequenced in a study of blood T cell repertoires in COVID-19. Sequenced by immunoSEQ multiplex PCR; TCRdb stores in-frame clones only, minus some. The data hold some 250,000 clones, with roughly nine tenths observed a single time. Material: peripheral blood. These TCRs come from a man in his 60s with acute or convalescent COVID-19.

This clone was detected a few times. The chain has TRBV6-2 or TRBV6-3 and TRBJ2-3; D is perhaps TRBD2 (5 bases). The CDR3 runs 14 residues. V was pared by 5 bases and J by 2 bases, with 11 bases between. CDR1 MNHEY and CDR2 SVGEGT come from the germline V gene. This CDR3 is CASSERRYTDTQYF. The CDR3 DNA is TGTGCCAGCAGTGAGCGGAGATACACAGATACGCAGTATTTT.

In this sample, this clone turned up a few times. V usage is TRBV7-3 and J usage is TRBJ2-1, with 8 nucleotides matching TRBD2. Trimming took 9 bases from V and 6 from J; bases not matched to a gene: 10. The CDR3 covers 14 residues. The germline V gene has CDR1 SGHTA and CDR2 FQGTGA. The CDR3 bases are TGTGCCAGTTCCGGGACTAGGGGGATCAATGAGCAGTTCTTC. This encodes CASSGTRGINEQFF.

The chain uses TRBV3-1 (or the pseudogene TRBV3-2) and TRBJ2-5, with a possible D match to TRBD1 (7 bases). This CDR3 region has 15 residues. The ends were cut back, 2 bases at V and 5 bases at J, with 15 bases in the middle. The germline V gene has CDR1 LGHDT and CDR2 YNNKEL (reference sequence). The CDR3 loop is CASSQPHRGGETQYF. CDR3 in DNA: TGTGCCAGCAGCCAACCGCACAGGGGAGGCGAGACCCAGTACTTC.

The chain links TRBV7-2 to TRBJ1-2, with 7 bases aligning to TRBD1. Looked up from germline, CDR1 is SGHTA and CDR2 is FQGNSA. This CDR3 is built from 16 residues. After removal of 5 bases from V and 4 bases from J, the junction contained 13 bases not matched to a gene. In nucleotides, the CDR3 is TGTGCCAGCAGCCCCCCAGAGGGGGCGCCGGTCTATGGCTACACCTTC. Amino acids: CASSPPEGAPVYGYTF.

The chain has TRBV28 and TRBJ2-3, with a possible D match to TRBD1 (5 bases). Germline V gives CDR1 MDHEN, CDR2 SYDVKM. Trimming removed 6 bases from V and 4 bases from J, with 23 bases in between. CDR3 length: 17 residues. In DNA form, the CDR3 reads TGTGCCAGCAGGATTGCCCTCGTAGGGGTAGTGCCAGATACGCAGTATTTT. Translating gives CASRIALVGVVPDTQYF.